This T cell receptor (beta chain) appears in the sequencing data of a study of T cell responses to AZD1222 COVID-19 vaccine. Timing groups of about 4 and about 12 weeks for second doses were pooled. On this clone itself: What it binds is unknown.

This CDR3 spans 12 amino acids. V shed 3 bases and J shed 8 bases, with 13 bases lying between them. Germline CDR1 DFQATT, CDR2 SNEGSKA (reference sequence). The study's findings and limits: A mostly white British donor set with more females was recruited, and clonal diversity was possibly underestimated. Baseline serology detected seropositivity in only six or seven AZD1222 recipients.

Libraries were prepared by immunoSEQ multiplex PCR; TCRdb keeps only in-frame clonotypes and omits some of them. This table holds roughly 150,000 clones, around nine tenths found once. This specimen consisted of peripheral blood, obtained 28 days after the second AZD1222 dose. The chain carries TRBV20-1 and TRBJ1-2; D gene ambiguous. The TCR originated in an adult who received the AZD1222 COVID-19 vaccine. DNA of the CDR3: TGCAGTGCTAGTCTCGACCAGCGAGGCTACACCTTC. This translates into CSASLDQRGYTF.